This T cell receptor beta chain came from a study of radiotherapy plus CTLA-4 blockade in lung cancer. To note about this clone: The germline gene is not matched at one end of the junction; a read error may be the cause.

Sequencing was performed with immunoSEQ multiplex PCR; in TCRdb, only in-frame clones are kept and a portion is missing. Of some 64,000 clones detected, approximately 76% appear once; the ten largest clones hold 15% to 20%. The sequence derives from a human donor with non-small cell lung cancer whose response to radiotherapy plus ipilimumab could not be evaluated. Some clones in this sample may be carry-over from other donors' samples. Here the sequenced sample was peripheral blood, taken from a patient treated with radiotherapy plus ipilimumab.

CDR3 amino acids: CASSLGGKDTGELFF. The CDR3 region has the DNA TGTGCCAGCAGCTTGGGGGGAAAGGACACCGGAGAGCTGTTTTTT. The chain couples TRBV5-4 to TRBJ2-2; TRBD1 is a possible D gene (5 bases). The CDR3 sequence is 15 residues long. Germline V CDR1 and CDR2: SGHNT, YYREEE (reference sequence).